Here is one T cell receptor (beta chain) with its context. Its antigen is not known. Time point here: week 35, safety follow-up. Each vaccine dose was 300 ug of mutant IDH1 20-mer peptide, with topical imiquimod. Patients in the study were vaccinated eight times, receiving shots in weeks 1, 3, 5, 7, 11, 15, 19 and 23. The source of the sample is a study of a mutant IDH1 vaccine in newly diagnosed glioma. Study-level background: It was radiotherapy, temozolomide, or both that patients received previously, with most receiving both. The V12 visit happened in week 35, and the V13 visit happened in week 47. General study findings and limits: Immune responses arising from the vaccine appeared in about 95% of patients.

Measured with immunoSEQ multiplex PCR; TCRdb has only the in-frame clones, and not every one. The sample holds 35,000 to 45,000 clones; roughly 84% are singletons and the top ten take under 6%. The length of the CDR3 is 15 residues. V was cut by 3 bases and J by 2 bases, with 12 bases left in between. The germline V gene has CDR1 SGHDT and CDR2 YYEEEE. This chain uses TRBV5-6 with TRBJ1-5; D might be TRBD1 (5 bases). This clonotype was obtained from a woman between 45 and 65 years old with glioma. This sample comprised PBMCs, obtained from a glioma patient whose treatment included an IDH1 peptide vaccine. The CDR3 loop is CASSWGDVGNQPQHF. The DNA for the CDR3 is TGTGCCAGCAGCTGGGGGGATGTTGGCAATCAGCCCCAGCATTTT.